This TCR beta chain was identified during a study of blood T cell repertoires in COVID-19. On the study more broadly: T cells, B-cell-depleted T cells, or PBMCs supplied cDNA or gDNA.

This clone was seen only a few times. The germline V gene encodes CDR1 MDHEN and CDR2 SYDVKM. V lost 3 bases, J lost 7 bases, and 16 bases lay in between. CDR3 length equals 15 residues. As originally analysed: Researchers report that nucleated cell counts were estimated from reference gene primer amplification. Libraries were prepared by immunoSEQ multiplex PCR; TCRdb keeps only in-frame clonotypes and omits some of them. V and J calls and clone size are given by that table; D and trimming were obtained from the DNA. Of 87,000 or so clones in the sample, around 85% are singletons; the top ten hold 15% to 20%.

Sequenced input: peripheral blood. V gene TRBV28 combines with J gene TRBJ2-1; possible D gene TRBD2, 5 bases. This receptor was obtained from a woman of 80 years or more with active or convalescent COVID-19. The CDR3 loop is CASSLSMEAENEQFF. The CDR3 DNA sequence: TGTGCCAGCAGTTTGAGCATGGAGGCGGAGAATGAGCAGTTCTTC.